The sequence of this T cell receptor beta chain was determined in a study of blood T cells in healthy people across ages. Through a sample-barcoded 5' primer and a J-beta primer mix, a second PCR was run for roughly 7 to 11 cycles. At least 2.5 million CDR3-containing paired-end reads were obtained per sample. TCRdb re-analysed the 5' RACE reads in MiXCR, keeping a single row per CDR3 protein. Of about 1.5 million distinct CDR3 sequences listed, 42% are singletons. Comments on this clonotype: Its antigen remains unidentified.

Overall study findings and caveats: Getting older went along with TCR beta diversity per million T cells dropping roughly linearly. The study lacked donor CMV status, which possibly confounded expanded clonotype changes.

J lost 2 bases, V lost 10 bases, and 12 bases had no gene match. CDR3 length: 15 residues. Per germline, CDR1 MGHDK and CDR2 SYGVNS. The chain combines TRBV25-1 with TRBJ1-1; 8 nucleotides agree with TRBD1. The sequenced sample consisted of blood. The source of this sequence is a woman aged 18-29 years in good health. CDR3 region: CATNDGQGKNTEAFF. The CDR3 nucleotides read TGTGCCACCAATGATGGACAGGGTAAAAACACTGAAGCTTTCTTT. Combining the CDR3 with reference TRBV25-1 and TRBJ1-1 gives the whole variable domain EADIYQTPRYLVIGTGKKITLECSQTMGHDKMYWYQQDPGMELHLIHYSYGVNSTEKGDLSSESTVSRIRTEHFPLTLESARPSHTSQYLCATNDGQGKNTEAFFGQGTRLTVV.